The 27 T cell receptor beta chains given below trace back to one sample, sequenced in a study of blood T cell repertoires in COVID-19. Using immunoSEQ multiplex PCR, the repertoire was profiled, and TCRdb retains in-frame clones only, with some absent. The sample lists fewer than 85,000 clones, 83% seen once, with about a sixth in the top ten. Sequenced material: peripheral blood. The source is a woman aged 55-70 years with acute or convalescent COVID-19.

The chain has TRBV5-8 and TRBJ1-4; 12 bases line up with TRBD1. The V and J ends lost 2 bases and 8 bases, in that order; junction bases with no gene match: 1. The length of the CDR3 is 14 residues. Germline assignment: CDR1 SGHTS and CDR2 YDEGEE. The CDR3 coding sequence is TGTGCCAGCAGCTTAGGGACAGGGGGCGAAAAACTGTTTTTT. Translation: CASSLGTGGEKLFF.

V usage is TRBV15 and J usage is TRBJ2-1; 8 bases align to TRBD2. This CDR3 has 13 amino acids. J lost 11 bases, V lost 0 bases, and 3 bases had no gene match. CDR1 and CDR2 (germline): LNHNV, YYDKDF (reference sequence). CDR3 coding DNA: TGTGCCACCAGCAGAGAGGGGACTAGTAAGCAGTTCTTC. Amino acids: CATSREGTSKQFF.

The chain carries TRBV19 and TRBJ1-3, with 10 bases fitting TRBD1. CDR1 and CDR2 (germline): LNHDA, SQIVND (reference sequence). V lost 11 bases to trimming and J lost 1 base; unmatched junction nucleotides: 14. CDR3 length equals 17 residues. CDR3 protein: CAASGTGVKASGNTIYF. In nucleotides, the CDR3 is TGTGCCGCATCCGGGACAGGGGTTAAGGCTTCTGGAAACACCATATATTTT.

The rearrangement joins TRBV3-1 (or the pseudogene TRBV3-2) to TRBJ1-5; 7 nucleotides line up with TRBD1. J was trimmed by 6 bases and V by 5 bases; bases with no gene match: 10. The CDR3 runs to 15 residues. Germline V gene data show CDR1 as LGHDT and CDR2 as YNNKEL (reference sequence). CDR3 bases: TGTGCCAGCAGCGCCGACAGGGCACAGGGTCAGCCCCAGCATTTT. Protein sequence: CASSADRAQGQPQHF.

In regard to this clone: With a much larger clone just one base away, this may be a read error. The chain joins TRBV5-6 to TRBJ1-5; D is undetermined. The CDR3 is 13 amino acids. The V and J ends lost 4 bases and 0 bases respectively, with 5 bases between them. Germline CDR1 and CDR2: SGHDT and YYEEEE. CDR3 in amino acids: CASSEYSNQPQHF. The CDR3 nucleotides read TGTGCCAGCAGCGAGTATAGCAATCAGCCCCAGCATTTT.

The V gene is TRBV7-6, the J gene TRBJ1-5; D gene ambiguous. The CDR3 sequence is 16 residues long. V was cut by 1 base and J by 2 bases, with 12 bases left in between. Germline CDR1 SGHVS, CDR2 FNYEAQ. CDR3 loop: CASSLGTPEGNQPQHF. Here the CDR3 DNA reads TGTGCCAGCAGCTTAGGCACCCCGGAGGGCAATCAGCCCCAGCATTTT.

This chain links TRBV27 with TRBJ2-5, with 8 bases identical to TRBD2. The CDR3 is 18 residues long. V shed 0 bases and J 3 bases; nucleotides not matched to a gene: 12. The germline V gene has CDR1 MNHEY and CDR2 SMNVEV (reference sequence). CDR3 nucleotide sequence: TGTGCCAGCAGTTTATCCCACGTCGGGGGGGGCCGGAAAGAGACCCAGTACTTC. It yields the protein CASSLSHVGGGRKETQYF.

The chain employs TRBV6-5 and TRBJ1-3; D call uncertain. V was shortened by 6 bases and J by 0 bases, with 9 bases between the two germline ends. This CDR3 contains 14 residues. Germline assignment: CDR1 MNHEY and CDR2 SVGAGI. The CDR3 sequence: CASSRVDSGNTIYF. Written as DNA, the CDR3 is TGTGCCAGCAGCCGCGTCGACTCTGGAAACACCATATATTTT.

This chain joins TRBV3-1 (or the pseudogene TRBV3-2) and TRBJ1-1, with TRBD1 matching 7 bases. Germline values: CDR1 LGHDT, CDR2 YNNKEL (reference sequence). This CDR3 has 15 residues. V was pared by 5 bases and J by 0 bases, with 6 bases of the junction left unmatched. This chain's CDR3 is CASSVRGNMNTEAFF. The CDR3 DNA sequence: TGTGCCAGCAGCGTCAGGGGGAACATGAACACTGAAGCTTTCTTT.

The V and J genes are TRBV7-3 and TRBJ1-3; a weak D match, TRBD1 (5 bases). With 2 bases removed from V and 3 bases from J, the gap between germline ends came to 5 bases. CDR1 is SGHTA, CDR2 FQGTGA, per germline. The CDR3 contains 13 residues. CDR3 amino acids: CASSLGHGNTIYF. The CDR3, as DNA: TGTGCCAGCAGCTTAGGACATGGAAACACCATATATTTT.

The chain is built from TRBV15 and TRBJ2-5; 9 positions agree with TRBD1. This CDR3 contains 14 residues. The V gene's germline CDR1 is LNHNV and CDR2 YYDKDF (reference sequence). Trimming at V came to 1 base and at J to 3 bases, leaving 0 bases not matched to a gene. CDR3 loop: CATSRGQGEETQYF. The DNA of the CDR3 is TGTGCCACCAGCAGAGGACAGGGGGAAGAGACCCAGTACTTC.

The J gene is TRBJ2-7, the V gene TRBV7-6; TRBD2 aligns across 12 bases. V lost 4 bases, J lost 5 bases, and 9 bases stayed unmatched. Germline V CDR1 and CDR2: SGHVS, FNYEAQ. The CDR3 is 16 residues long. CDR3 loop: CASSSPLTSGSNEQYF. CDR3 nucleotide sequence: TGTGCCAGCAGCTCACCCCTGACTAGCGGGAGCAACGAGCAGTACTTC.

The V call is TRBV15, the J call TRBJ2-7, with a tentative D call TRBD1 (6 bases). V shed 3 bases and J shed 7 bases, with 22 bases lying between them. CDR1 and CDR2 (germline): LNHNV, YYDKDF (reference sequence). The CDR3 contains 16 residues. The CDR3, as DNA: TGTGCCACCAGCAGGGCCGTTGGGGGCTCCGTGAGGGAGCAGTACTTC. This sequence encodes CATSRAVGGSVREQYF.

CDR3 sequence reads: CASHLASNTGELFF. The CDR3 DNA is TGTGCCAGCCACCTAGCGTCTAACACCGGGGAGCTGTTTTTT. The rearrangement links TRBV6-5 to TRBJ2-2; tentatively, D is TRBD2 (6 bases). The V end was cut by 8 bases, the J end by 2 bases, with 12 bases between. CDR3 length: 14 amino acids. Germline CDR1 reads MNHEY; CDR2 reads SVGAGI.

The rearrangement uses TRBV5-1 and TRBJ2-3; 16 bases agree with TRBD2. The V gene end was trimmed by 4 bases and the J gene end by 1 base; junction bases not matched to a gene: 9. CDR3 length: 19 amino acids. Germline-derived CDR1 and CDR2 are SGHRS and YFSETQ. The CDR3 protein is CASSAGLAGGPGGTDTQYF. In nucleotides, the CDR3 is TGCGCCAGCAGCGCGGGACTAGCGGGGGGGCCGGGTGGCACAGATACGCAGTATTTT.

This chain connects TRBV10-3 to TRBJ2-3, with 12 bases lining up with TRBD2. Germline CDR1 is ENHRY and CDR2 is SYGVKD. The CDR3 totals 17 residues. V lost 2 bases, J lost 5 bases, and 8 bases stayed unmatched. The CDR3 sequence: CAISEGLAGGLQDTQYF. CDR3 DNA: TGTGCCATCAGTGAGGGTCTAGCGGGGGGGCTACAAGATACGCAGTATTTT.

This CDR3 reads CASSIVSGGGTYNEQFF. In DNA, the CDR3 is TGTGCCAGTAGTATAGTGTCGGGCGGGGGGACCTACAATGAGCAGTTCTTC. The rearrangement joins TRBV19 to TRBJ2-1; 8 positions agree with TRBD2. The junction had 7 bases not matched to a gene; V was cut back by 1 base and J by 2 bases. The CDR3 runs to 17 residues. Germline CDR1 LNHDA, CDR2 SQIVND (reference sequence).

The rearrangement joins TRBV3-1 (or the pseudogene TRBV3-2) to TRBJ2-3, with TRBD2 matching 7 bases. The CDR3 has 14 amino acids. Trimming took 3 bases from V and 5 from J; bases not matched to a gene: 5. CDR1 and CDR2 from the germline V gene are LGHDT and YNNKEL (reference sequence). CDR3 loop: CASSQGVAGDTQYF. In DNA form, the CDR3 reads TGTGCCAGCAGCCAGGGGGTAGCGGGAGATACGCAGTATTTT.

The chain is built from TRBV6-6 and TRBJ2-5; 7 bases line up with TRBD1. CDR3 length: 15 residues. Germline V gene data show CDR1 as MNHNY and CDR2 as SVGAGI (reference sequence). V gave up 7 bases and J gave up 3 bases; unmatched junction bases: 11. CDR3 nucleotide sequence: TGTGCCAGCACACGCAGGGCCCAGGGGGAAGAGACCCAGTACTTC. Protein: CASTRRAQGEETQYF.

CDR3 region: CASSGIAGALYNEQFF. In nucleotides, the CDR3 is TGTGCCAGCAGCGGAATAGCGGGAGCGCTTTACAATGAGCAGTTCTTC. The gene calls are TRBV9 and TRBJ2-1; 9 positions agree with TRBD2. With V trimmed by 3 bases and J by 4 bases, 8 bases remained unmatched. CDR1 is SGDLS and CDR2 is YYNGEE in the germline V gene. The CDR3 covers 16 residues.

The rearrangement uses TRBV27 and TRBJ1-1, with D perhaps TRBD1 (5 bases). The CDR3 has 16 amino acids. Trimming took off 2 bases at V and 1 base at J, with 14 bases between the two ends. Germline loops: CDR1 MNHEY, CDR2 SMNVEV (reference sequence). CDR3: CASSLGAAISNTEAFF. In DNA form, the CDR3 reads TGTGCCAGCAGTTTAGGGGCAGCGATTTCGAACACTGAAGCTTTCTTT.

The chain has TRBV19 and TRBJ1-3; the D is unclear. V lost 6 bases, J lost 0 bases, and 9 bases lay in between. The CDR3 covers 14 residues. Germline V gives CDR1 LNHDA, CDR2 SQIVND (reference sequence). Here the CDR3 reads CASRGGSSGNTIYF. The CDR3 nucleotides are TGTGCCAGTAGGGGAGGGAGCTCTGGAAACACCATATATTTT.

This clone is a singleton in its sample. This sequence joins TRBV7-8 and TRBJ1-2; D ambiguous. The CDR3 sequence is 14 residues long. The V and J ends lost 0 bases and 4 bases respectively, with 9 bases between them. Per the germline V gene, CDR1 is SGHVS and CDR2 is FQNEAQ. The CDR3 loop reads CASSLAGISYGYTF. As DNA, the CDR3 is TGTGCCAGCAGCTTAGCCGGGATAAGCTATGGCTACACCTTC. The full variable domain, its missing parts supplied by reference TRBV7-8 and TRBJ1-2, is GAGVSQSPRYKVAKRGQDVALRCDPISGHVSLFWYQQALGQGPEFLTYFQNEAQLDKSGLPSDRFFAERPEGSVSTLKIQRTQQEDSAVYLCASSLAGISYGYTFGSGTRLTVV.

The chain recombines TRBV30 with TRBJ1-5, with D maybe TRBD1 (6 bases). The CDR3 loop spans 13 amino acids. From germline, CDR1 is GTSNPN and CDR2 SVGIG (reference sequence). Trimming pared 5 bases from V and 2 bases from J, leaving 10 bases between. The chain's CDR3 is CAWSTGRNQPQHF. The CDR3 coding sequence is TGTGCCTGGTCTACAGGGCGCAATCAGCCCCAGCATTTT.

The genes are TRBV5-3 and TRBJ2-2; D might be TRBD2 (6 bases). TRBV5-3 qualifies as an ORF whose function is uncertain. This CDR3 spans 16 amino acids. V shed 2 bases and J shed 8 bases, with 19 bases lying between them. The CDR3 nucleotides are TGTGCCAGAAGCTTACTTGGGACTTCGGATGAGGGGGAGCTGTTTTTT. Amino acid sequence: CARSLLGTSDEGELFF.

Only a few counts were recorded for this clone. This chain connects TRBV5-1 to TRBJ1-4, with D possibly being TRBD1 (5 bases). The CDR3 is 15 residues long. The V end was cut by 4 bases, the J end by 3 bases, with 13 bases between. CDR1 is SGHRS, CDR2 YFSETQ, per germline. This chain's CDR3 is CASSLTTVSNEKLFF. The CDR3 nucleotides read TGCGCCAGCAGCCTGACGACAGTGTCTAATGAAAAACTGTTTTTT.

The CDR3 is CASSFPQGSSRYNEQFF. In nucleotides, the CDR3 is TGTGCCAGCAGCTTCCCCCAGGGGAGTAGCCGGTACAATGAGCAGTTCTTC. This rearrangement joins TRBV7-9 to TRBJ2-1; TRBD1 might be the D (6 bases). CDR1 and CDR2 from the germline V gene are SEHNR and FQNEAQ (reference sequence). Trimming stripped 3 bases from V and 4 bases from J, with 19 bases between. The CDR3 sequence is 17 residues long. The entire variable domain, with the rest obtained from reference TRBV7-9 and TRBJ2-1, is as follows: DTGVSQNPRHKITKRGQNVTFRCDPISEHNRLYWYRQTLGQGPEFLTYFQNEAQLEKSRLLSDRFSAERPKGSFSTLEIQRTEQGDSAMYLCASSFPQGSSRYNEQFFGPGTRLTVL.